This T cell receptor beta chain was sequenced during a study of CD4+ T cells in melanoma. Notes on the study in general: Diverse differentiation states were reported for melanoma neoantigen-specific CD4+ T cells.

Germline-derived CDR1 and CDR2 are SGHVS and FQNEAQ. There are 15 residues in the CDR3. Trimming cost V 1 base and J 8 bases, with 17 bases left between them. Notes on this clone: Its antigen is not known.

TCRdb's copy holds only in-frame clones and misses some; the assay was immunoSEQ multiplex PCR. The sample lists more than 9,000 clones; 68% were seen once. Sequenced: cells from a culture (not recorded whether cultured in vitro). This clonotype originated in a human donor with melanoma. The chain uses TRBV7-8 and TRBJ1-2, with D perhaps TRBD1 (5 bases). As DNA, the CDR3 is TGTGCCAGCAGCTTAGATATCATGGGACGAGGGGGCTACACCTTC. Protein: CASSLDIMGRGGYTF.